These 11 T cell receptor beta chains originate from one sample sequenced in a study of early T cells in non-severe SARS-CoV-2 infection. TCRdb used MiXCR to reprocess the 5' RACE reads, holding one entry per CDR3 protein. The table shows around 86,000 distinct CDR3 sequences, with 14% to 15% occurring only once. Sequencing used whole blood. These receptors all come from an adult who was a healthcare worker with PCR-confirmed SARS-CoV-2 infection or an uninfected control (not recorded which).

The rearrangement uses TRBV12-3 or TRBV12-4 and TRBJ2-5, with TRBD2 identical over 11 bases. The CDR3 is 15 residues long. Unmatched junction bases numbered 5, after V lost 3 bases and J lost 5 bases. CDR3 DNA: TGTGCCAGCAGTTTTAGCGGGGGGGCTAGTGAGACCCAGTACTTC. Amino acid sequence: CASSFSGGASETQYF.

This rearrangement joins TRBV6-6 to TRBJ2-7, with D maybe TRBD2 (7 bases). Germline CDR1 MNHNY, CDR2 SVGAGI (reference sequence). The CDR3 loop spans 15 amino acids. V was trimmed by 6 bases and J by 5 bases, leaving 20 bases between them. The CDR3, as DNA: TGTGCCAGCAGCCGCGTAGGGGGGGCGCTCGACGAGCAGTACGTC. Translation: CASSRVGGALDEQYV.

In DNA form, the CDR3 reads TGCGCCAGCAGCCAAGTTTCTTCTGCGGCGGGGGCGAAAAATGAGCAGTTCTTC. It specifies CASSQVSSAAGAKNEQFF. This chain connects TRBV4-1 to TRBJ2-1, with D tentatively TRBD2 (7 bases). V was trimmed by 1 base and J by 7 bases, leaving 23 bases between them. The germline gives CDR1 MGHRA, CDR2 YSYEKL. The CDR3 consists of 18 residues.

This chain connects TRBV5-1 to TRBJ1-1; 10 bases are a match to TRBD1. This CDR3 has 16 amino acids. V shed 1 base and J 5 bases; nucleotides not matched to a gene: 8. In germline, CDR1 is SGHRS, CDR2 YFSETQ. The DNA for the CDR3 is TGCGCCAGCAGCTTGCGGGACAGGGGTAGTAATACTGAAGCTTTCTTT. Its protein is CASSLRDRGSNTEAFF.

J is TRBJ1-5 and V is TRBV12-3 or TRBV12-4; 7 bases line up with TRBD1. The V and J ends lost 1 base and 3 bases, in that order; junction bases with no gene match: 3. CDR3 length: 15 residues. This CDR3 is CASSLGTGLNQPQHF. CDR3 sequence (DNA): TGTGCCAGCAGTTTAGGGACAGGCCTCAATCAGCCCCAGCATTTT.

In its sample, this clonotype was seen a few times. The chain carries TRBV5-1 and TRBJ2-3; no reliable D call. CDR3 length: 14 residues. Germline loops: CDR1 SGHRS, CDR2 YFSETQ. The V end was cut by 4 bases, the J end by 0 bases, with 9 bases between. The CDR3 DNA follows: TGCGCCAGCAGCAGGGTGGGGAGCACAGATACGCAGTATTTT. This gives the protein CASSRVGSTDTQYF. The full variable domain, in which reference TRBV5-1 and TRBJ2-3 provide the parts outside the CDR3, is KAGVTQTPRYLIKTRGQQVTLSCSPISGHRSVSWYQQTPGQGLQFLFEYFSETQRNKGNFPGRFSGRQFSNSRSEMNVSTLELGDSALYLCASSRVGSTDTQYFGPGTRLTVL.

This clonotype was detected a few times. This chain uses TRBV20-1 with TRBJ2-3, with 8 positions matching TRBD2. The CDR3 is 14 residues long. Losses at the gene ends were 3 bases for V and 4 bases for J; bases not matched to a gene: 6. Looked up from germline, CDR1 is DFQATT and CDR2 is SNEGSKA (reference sequence). Written as DNA, the CDR3 is TGCAGTGCTAGTGACAGCGGGGGATCAGATACGCAGTATTTT. Encoded protein: CSASDSGGSDTQYF.

In DNA form, the CDR3 reads TGCAGTGCTAGAGCAGAAGGGGAGACCCAGTACTTC. It translates to CSARAEGETQYF. The rearrangement links TRBV20-1 to TRBJ2-5, with unresolved D. The CDR3 runs to 12 residues. From germline, CDR1 is DFQATT and CDR2 SNEGSKA (reference sequence). Trimming removed 1 base from V and 5 bases from J, with 8 bases in between.

This clonotype was counted between two and nine times. This chain uses TRBV27 with TRBJ1-2; TRBD1 aligns across 10 bases. The length of the CDR3 is 17 residues. With V trimmed by 5 bases and J by 8 bases, 17 bases remained unmatched. Germline values: CDR1 MNHEY, CDR2 SMNVEV (reference sequence). The CDR3 region is CASSPKAGTGAVEGYTF. CDR3 nucleotides: TGTGCCAGCAGTCCAAAGGCCGGGACAGGGGCAGTTGAAGGCTACACCTTC.

This clonotype was detected ten times or more. The chain recombines TRBV12-3 or TRBV12-4 with TRBJ1-2; maybe TRBD1 (5 bases). The CDR3 runs 13 residues. V lost 6 bases to trimming and J lost 6 bases, with 14 bases between them. The CDR3 loop is CASRGTELDGYTF. The CDR3 bases are TGTGCCAGCAGGGGGACGGAACTCGATGGCTACACCTTC.

This clonotype came up a few times. The chain employs TRBV10-2 and TRBJ2-5, with D unclear. The germline V gene has CDR1 WSHSY and CDR2 SAAADI. The CDR3 has 13 residues. Trimming took 3 bases from V and 6 from J, leaving 11 bases between them. The CDR3 protein is CASSDPGVQTQYF. The CDR3 bases are TGCGCCAGCAGTGATCCCGGAGTACAGACCCAGTACTTC.